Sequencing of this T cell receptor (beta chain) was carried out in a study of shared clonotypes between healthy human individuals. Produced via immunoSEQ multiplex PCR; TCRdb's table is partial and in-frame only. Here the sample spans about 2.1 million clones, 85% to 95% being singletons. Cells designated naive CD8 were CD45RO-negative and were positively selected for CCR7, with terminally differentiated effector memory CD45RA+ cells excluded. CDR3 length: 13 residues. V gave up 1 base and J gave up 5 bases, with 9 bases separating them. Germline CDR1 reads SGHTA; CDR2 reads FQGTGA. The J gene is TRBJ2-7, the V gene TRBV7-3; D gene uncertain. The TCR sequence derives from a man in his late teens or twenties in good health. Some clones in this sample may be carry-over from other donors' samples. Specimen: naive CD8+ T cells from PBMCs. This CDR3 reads CASSLMAGNEQYF. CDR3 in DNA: TGTGCCAGCAGCTTAATGGCTGGGAACGAGCAGTACTTC.